This T cell receptor (beta chain) derives from a study of cytomegalovirus exposure and HLA in healthy donors. The CDR3 covers 13 residues. The V end lost 3 bases, the J end lost 4 bases, and 10 bases lay between the germline ends. Per germline, CDR1 SGHAT and CDR2 FQNNGV. At sampling all donors were nominally healthy, likely with unrecorded immune exposures. The PCR contained 60 Vbeta and 13 Jbeta primers. Here immunoSEQ multiplex PCR was the method, and the copy in TCRdb shows in-frame clones only, minus some. The data contain roughly 130,000 clones, around 80% of them singletons. Whole-study findings and limits: Most sequenced TCRs were rare (though some public TCRs occurred in many donors). The study flagged around 150 TCR beta chains as cytomegalovirus-associated. A prior analysis recorded that most TCR beta V segments were productive about 87% or about 30% of the time.

This clone was picked up a small number of times. Its antigen is still unknown. The specimen was PBMCs. This chain joins TRBV11-2 and TRBJ2-7; perhaps TRBD1 as D (5 bases). This receptor was obtained from a woman between 18 and 29 years old in good health and CMV-seropositive. As DNA, the CDR3 is TGTGCCAGCAGCTTTTCAGGGAATTACGAGCAGTACTTC. Protein product: CASSFSGNYEQYF.